A single sample gave rise to the 15 T cell receptor beta chains below, sequenced in a study of shared T cell receptors in the human thymus. The table came from immunoSEQ multiplex PCR; TCRdb's copy has only in-frame clones and leaves some out. The sample gives 550,000 to 800,000 clones, roughly 85% of which show up once; about 0.011% is in the top ten. This same sample was also part of a study on human thymus T cells.

Sample: thymocytes. The receptors were gathered from a girl less than two years old with a congenital heart defect.

J is TRBJ1-1 and V is TRBV5-1; 7 nucleotides align to TRBD1. In germline, CDR1 is SGHRS, CDR2 YFSETQ. After removal of 0 bases from V and 0 bases from J, the junction contained 11 bases not matched to a gene. The CDR3 runs to 18 residues. DNA for the CDR3: TGCGCCAGCAGCTTGGATACAGGGGCGGAATCTCTGAACACTGAAGCTTTCTTT. Amino acids: CASSLDTGAESLNTEAFF.

This clone was detected once. The chain recombines TRBV6-5 with TRBJ2-7; D might be TRBD2 (6 bases). This CDR3 contains 15 residues. Germline V gene lookup returns CDR1 MNHEY and CDR2 SVGAGI. Trimming stripped 5 bases from V and 2 bases from J, with 16 bases between. This CDR3 is CASSAFRGTTYEQYF. The CDR3 nucleotides read TGTGCCAGCAGTGCATTTCGGGGGACCACCTACGAGCAGTACTTC.

The gene calls are TRBV19 and TRBJ1-6; D remains ambiguous. In germline, CDR1 is LNHDA, CDR2 SQIVND (reference sequence). The CDR3 covers 16 residues. With 6 bases removed from V and 7 bases from J, the gap between germline ends came to 19 bases. The CDR3 spells CASSPILQPRNSPLHF. The DNA for the CDR3 is TGTGCCAGTAGCCCTATCCTACAGCCTCGGAATTCACCCCTCCACTTT.

The chain uses TRBV14 and TRBJ1-3, with 7 bases identical to TRBD1. The CDR3 contains 17 residues. V trimming: 1 base; J trimming: 1 base; junction bases outside the gene matches: 7. Germline CDR1 and CDR2: SGHDN and FVKESK. The DNA for the CDR3 is TGTGCCAGCAGCCAAGCTCTCGACAGGGCATCTGGAAACACCATATATTTT. Protein: CASSQALDRASGNTIYF.

The rearrangement links TRBV4-3 to TRBJ2-7, with 7 bases that match TRBD1. The CDR3 is 15 amino acids. CDR1 and CDR2 from the germline V gene are LGHNA and YSLEER. Trimming at V came to 5 bases and at J to 0 bases, leaving 7 bases not matched to a gene. In DNA form, the CDR3 reads TGCGCCAGCAGCTCTAGGACAGGATACTCCTACGAGCAGTACTTC. It translates to CASSSRTGYSYEQYF.

The rearrangement uses TRBV13 and TRBJ1-1; maybe TRBD1 (6 bases). V lost 4 bases and J 1 base, leaving 13 bases between the germline ends. Germline V gene lookup returns CDR1 PRHDT and CDR2 FYEKMQ (reference sequence). The CDR3 covers 15 residues. The CDR3, as DNA: TGTGCCAGCAGCTCCCAACAGGGCCGGAACACTGAAGCTTTCTTT. Amino acid sequence: CASSSQQGRNTEAFF.

The chain has TRBV5-5 and TRBJ1-1, with a weak D call TRBD1 (6 bases). Germline values: CDR1 SGHKS, CDR2 YYEKEE (reference sequence). The ends were cut back, 4 bases at V and 2 bases at J, with 24 bases in the middle. The CDR3 consists of 18 residues. This CDR3 is CASSRWIPQGVGNTEAFF. CDR3 bases: TGTGCCAGCAGCCGTTGGATCCCACAGGGAGTGGGAAACACTGAAGCTTTCTTT.

The chain uses TRBV6-1 and TRBJ2-2; 8 bases map to TRBD2. Germline-derived CDR1 and CDR2 are MNHNS and SASEGT. The CDR3 is 19 residues long. V shed 2 bases and J 4 bases; nucleotides not matched to a gene: 15. CDR3 coding DNA: TGTGCCAGCAGTGAACAAGTTTCGTTGACGGGGGGGGTCACCGGGGAGCTGTTTTTT. This gives the protein CASSEQVSLTGGVTGELFF.

V is TRBV7-8 and J is TRBJ1-2; 7 positions agree with TRBD1. With V trimmed by 1 base and J by 3 bases, 5 bases remained unmatched. Germline assignment: CDR1 SGHVS and CDR2 FQNEAQ. CDR3 size: 15 residues. The CDR3 here is CASSLDGDSDYGYTF. The CDR3 bases are TGTGCCAGCAGCTTAGATGGGGACAGCGACTATGGCTACACCTTC.

This clone was recorded only once. This chain connects TRBV7-9 to TRBJ2-5; TRBD2 might be the D (6 bases). The CDR3 spans 13 residues. CDR1 and CDR2 (germline): SEHNR, FQNEAQ (reference sequence). Trimming shortened V by 4 bases and J by 5 bases, and 11 bases separated the two germline ends. The DNA of the CDR3 is TGTGCCAGCAGCTCCAGGGCGGGGGAGACCCAGTACTTC. This sequence encodes CASSSRAGETQYF.

The chain combines TRBV19 with TRBJ1-2; 7 nucleotides match TRBD1. The CDR3 runs 16 residues. V lost 4 bases and J lost 10; bases outside the gene matches: 18. In germline, CDR1 is LNHDA, CDR2 SQIVND (reference sequence). The CDR3 loop is CASSTRDRVSWLAYTF. CDR3 bases: TGTGCCAGTAGTACTCGCGACAGGGTGAGTTGGCTGGCCTACACCTTC.

The chain recombines TRBV10-1 with TRBJ2-7; 8 bases align to TRBD1. V was clipped by 5 bases and J by 2 bases; unmatched bases: 11. CDR1 WNHNN and CDR2 SYGVQD come from the germline V gene (reference sequence). This CDR3 spans 16 amino acids. The CDR3 sequence: CASSQGAAGRTYEQYF. In DNA, the CDR3 is TGCGCCAGCAGTCAGGGGGCCGCGGGCAGGACCTACGAGCAGTACTTC.

Details on this clone: An end of the junction differs from the germline gene, which may be a read error. This rearrangement joins TRBV7-4 to TRBJ1-1; 8 bases agree with TRBD1. The CDR3 has 10 residues. The germline CDR1 and CDR2 sequences are SGHVT and SQSDAQ. The CDR3 reads CASSLKDRAF. DNA for the CDR3: TGTGCCAGCAGCTTAAAGGACAGGGCCTTT.

This rearrangement joins TRBV25-1 to TRBJ1-1; D gene uncertain. The CDR3 runs 12 residues. V was shortened by 3 bases and J by 5 bases, with 7 bases between the two germline ends. The germline CDR1 and CDR2 sequences are MGHDK and SYGVNS. The CDR3 coding sequence is TGTGCCAGCAGTGAGGGAGGAACTGAAGCTTTCTTT. The encoded protein is CASSEGGTEAFF.

The chain recombines TRBV14 with TRBJ2-5, with 7 nucleotides matching TRBD1. This CDR3 region has 16 residues. Germline V CDR1 and CDR2: SGHDN, FVKESK. V dropped 5 bases and J dropped 2; count of bases not matched to a gene: 11. CDR3 loop: CASSNRDREFQETQYF. The CDR3 DNA reads as TGTGCCAGCAGCAACCGCGACAGGGAGTTTCAAGAGACCCAGTACTTC.